This passage covers 19 T cell receptor beta chains from one sample sequenced in a study of T cell responses to AZD1222 COVID-19 vaccine. The table came from immunoSEQ multiplex PCR; TCRdb's copy has only in-frame clones and leaves some out. The sample yields roughly 100,000 clones, more than 75% seen once. Source: peripheral blood, taken on day 0 of AZD1222 vaccination. The source of these receptors is an adult in good health.

V usage is TRBV6-5 and J usage is TRBJ1-1; 7 nucleotides match TRBD1. Germline V CDR1 and CDR2: MNHEY, SVGAGI. J gave up 5 bases and V 0 bases, and 6 bases lay outside the gene matches. CDR3 length equals 15 residues. CDR3 DNA sequence: TGTGCCAGCAGTTACTCGACAGGGAGGGGGACTGAAGCTTTCTTT. Protein sequence: CASSYSTGRGTEAFF.

The chain recombines TRBV5-6 with TRBJ1-6; D is possibly TRBD1 (6 bases). CDR3 length: 16 residues. Germline V gives CDR1 SGHDT, CDR2 YYEEEE. Trimming removed 1 base at V and 9 bases at J, with 17 bases between. DNA of the CDR3: TGTGCCAGCAGCTTGAGGGTGGGAGCAGGGGCTTCACCCCTCCACTTT. Amino acid sequence: CASSLRVGAGASPLHF.

The gene calls are TRBV5-6 and TRBJ1-1; D perhaps matches TRBD1 (6 bases). The CDR3 extends over 13 amino acids. Germline V gene sequence: CDR1 SGHDT, CDR2 YYEEEE. V lost 4 bases and J lost 8, with 15 bases in between. For the CDR3, the DNA is TGTGCCAGCAGCCCCGGGACACTACAAGAAGCTTTCTTT. Its translation: CASSPGTLQEAFF.

The J gene is TRBJ1-4, the V gene TRBV19; possible D gene TRBD1, 5 bases. Per the germline V gene, CDR1 is LNHDA and CDR2 is SQIVND (reference sequence). V was pared by 6 bases and J by 3 bases, with 17 bases between. The CDR3 spans 16 residues. CDR3 residues: CASSPYPREPNEKLFF. For the CDR3, the DNA is TGTGCCAGTAGCCCTTACCCCAGGGAACCTAATGAAAAACTGTTTTTT.

The chain couples TRBV3-1 (or the pseudogene TRBV3-2) to TRBJ2-7; the match to TRBD1 covers 8 bases. After removal of 4 bases from V and 1 base from J, the junction contained 3 bases not matched to a gene. Germline CDR1 LGHDT, CDR2 YNNKEL (reference sequence). The CDR3 runs 14 residues. The CDR3, as DNA: TGTGCCAGCAGCCTGGACAGGGTATCCTACGAGCAGTACTTC. Translated: CASSLDRVSYEQYF.

A few counts support this clone. This rearrangement joins TRBV2 to TRBJ2-7; D is perhaps TRBD1 (6 bases). Trimming cost V 8 bases and J 2 bases, with 13 bases left between them. The CDR3 sequence is 13 residues long. The germline gives CDR1 SNHLY, CDR2 FYNNEI. CDR3 nucleotides: TGTGCCAGCGCATCAGGGGTCACCTACGAGCAGTACTTC. This codes for CASASGVTYEQYF. Filled out from reference TRBV2 and TRBJ2-7, the complete variable domain reads EPEVTQTPSHQVTQMGQEVILRCVPISNHLYFYWYRQILGQKVEFLVSFYNNEISEKSEIFDDQFSVERPDGSNFTLKIRSTKLEDSAMYFCASASGVTYEQYFGPGTRLTVT.

V usage is TRBV18 and J usage is TRBJ2-5; D possibly corresponds to TRBD2 (7 bases). V was pared by 5 bases and J by 8 bases, with 21 bases between. The CDR3 totals 15 residues. Germline-derived CDR1 and CDR2 are KGHSH and LQKENI. CDR3 sequence: CASSASTRGGETQYF. The CDR3 DNA is TGTGCCAGCTCAGCCTCGACTAGGGGGGGCGAAACCCAGTACTTC.

The chain combines TRBV10-3 with TRBJ1-2; 9 bases fit TRBD1. Germline V gene sequence: CDR1 ENHRY, CDR2 SYGVKD. The junction had 15 bases not matched to a gene; V was cut back by 6 bases and J by 7 bases. The CDR3 consists of 16 residues. CDR3 nucleotide sequence: TGTGCCATCAGCACCGGGACAGGGACCGAGAGACTTGGCTACACCTTC. This sequence encodes CAISTGTGTERLGYTF.

This clone was found once. V usage is TRBV3-1 (or the pseudogene TRBV3-2) and J usage is TRBJ2-7; 9 bases line up with TRBD2. The CDR3 totals 17 residues. V dropped 0 bases and J dropped 2; count of bases not matched to a gene: 8. Germline CDR1 reads LGHDT; CDR2 reads YNNKEL (reference sequence). CDR3 region: CASSQDPRLAGPYEQYF. CDR3 bases: TGTGCCAGCAGCCAAGATCCGAGGCTAGCGGGACCCTACGAGCAGTACTTC.

The chain employs TRBV21-1 and TRBJ1-1. TRBV21-1 is shown as a pseudogene. The CDR3 spans 14 residues. The CDR3 loop is CASAHPRQNTEAFF. The CDR3 DNA is TGTGCCAGCGCCCATCCACGGCAGAACACTGAAGCTTTCTTT.

V is TRBV20-1 and J is TRBJ1-2; D unresolved. Germline V CDR1 and CDR2: DFQATT, SNEGSKA (reference sequence). The CDR3 runs 11 residues. Trimming removed 4 bases at V and 5 bases at J, with 8 bases between. In DNA form, the CDR3 reads TGCAGTGCTACCCCTTGGTATGGCTACACCTTC. As protein: CSATPWYGYTF.

The chain uses TRBV5-5 and TRBJ1-2; TRBD1 might be the D (5 bases). Trimming took off 0 bases at V and 3 bases at J, with 15 bases between the two ends. In germline, CDR1 is SGHKS, CDR2 YYEKEE (reference sequence). CDR3 size: 16 residues. The DNA for the CDR3 is TGTGCCAGCAGCTTGGCCGGGGGAAGACCAGACTATGGCTACACCTTC. Its translation is CASSLAGGRPDYGYTF.

The chain carries TRBV27 and TRBJ1-6; D remains unclear. V gave up 5 bases and J gave up 12 bases, with 14 bases separating them. Germline V gives CDR1 MNHEY, CDR2 SMNVEV (reference sequence). The CDR3 extends over 13 amino acids. The CDR3 is CASSVDEGRPLHF. CDR3 bases: TGTGCCAGCAGTGTGGACGAAGGCAGACCCCTCCACTTT.

This chain links TRBV12-5 with TRBJ2-7, with D unclear. Trimming pared 8 bases from V and 5 bases from J, leaving 19 bases between. The CDR3 runs 14 residues. CDR1 LGHNT and CDR2 FRNRAP come from the germline V gene. CDR3 sequence reads: CASSLGNLRDEQYF. The DNA for the CDR3 is TGTGCTAGTTCCCTAGGAAACCTTCGGGACGAGCAGTACTTC.

The chain joins TRBV11-2 to TRBJ2-7, with a tentative D call TRBD1 (6 bases). Trimming left V 3 bases short and J 4 bases short, with 16 bases between. Per the germline V gene, CDR1 is SGHAT and CDR2 is FQNNGV. This CDR3 has 15 amino acids. The CDR3 DNA reads TGTGCCAGCAGCTTGCCCGGGACATCCTCTTACGAGCAGTACTTC. Translated: CASSLPGTSSYEQYF.

This clone has only a few counts. The chain employs TRBV7-9 and TRBJ1-4; a weak D match, TRBD1 (6 bases). V lost 5 bases and J lost 7, with 14 bases in between. Germline-derived CDR1 and CDR2 are SEHNR and FQNEAQ (reference sequence). CDR3 length: 14 amino acids. The CDR3 sequence: CASSPTGISEKLFF. DNA of the CDR3: TGTGCCAGCAGCCCAACAGGGATTTCTGAAAAACTGTTTTTT. Looking up the rest from reference TRBV7-9 and TRBJ1-4 gives the full variable domain: DTGVSQNPRHKITKRGQNVTFRCDPISEHNRLYWYRQTLGQGPEFLTYFQNEAQLEKSRLLSDRFSAERPKGSFSTLEIQRTEQGDSAMYLCASSPTGISEKLFFGSGTQLSVL.

CDR3 nucleotides: TGTGCCAGCAGCCTAGGGGTCGGCACTGAAGCTTTCTTT. Translating gives CASSLGVGTEAFF. The chain uses TRBV7-2 and TRBJ1-1, with a tentative D call TRBD1 (5 bases). The CDR3 spans 13 residues. Germline CDR1 SGHTA, CDR2 FQGNSA. V shed 5 bases and J shed 4 bases, with 11 bases lying between them.

The rearrangement joins TRBV5-5 to TRBJ1-1, with 9 positions matching TRBD1. Trimming at V came to 2 bases and at J to 5 bases, leaving 4 bases not matched to a gene. The germline CDR1 and CDR2 sequences are SGHKS and YYEKEE (reference sequence). The CDR3 is 14 residues long. The CDR3 here is CASSFGDRVTEAFF. CDR3 in DNA: TGTGCCAGCAGCTTTGGGGACAGGGTGACTGAAGCTTTCTTT.

The V gene is TRBV4-1, the J gene TRBJ1-5, with 9 bases aligning to TRBD1. The germline V gene encodes CDR1 MGHRA and CDR2 YSYEKL. The V gene end was trimmed by 4 bases and the J gene end by 8 bases; junction bases not matched to a gene: 6. The CDR3 is made up of 14 amino acids. In nucleotides, the CDR3 is TGCGCCAGCAGCCGACGGACAGGGGAGGAGCCCCAGCATTTT. Protein: CASSRRTGEEPQHF.